The 20 T cell receptor beta chains given below trace back to one sample, sequenced in a study of CD8+ T cells in alopecia areata. Extracted RNA was reverse transcribed, and the resulting cDNA served as sequencing template. Method: immunoSEQ multiplex PCR; TCRdb's copy keeps in-frame clones and lacks some. The sample has around 270,000 clones; about 62% are singletons. The treatment is: oral pan-JAK inhibitor, 5-10 mg twice daily. Sample: CD4+ T cells sorted from blood, taken at week 24, from a patient treated with tofacitinib. Source of these receptors: a human donor with alopecia areata.

This clone was recorded a few times. This sequence joins TRBV19 and TRBJ2-4, with D tentatively TRBD2 (5 bases). The CDR3 has 14 residues. Germline-derived CDR1 and CDR2 are LNHDA and SQIVND (reference sequence). V dropped 5 bases and J dropped 5 bases, with 13 bases sitting between them. Written as DNA, the CDR3 is TGTGCCAGTAGTGCCCGGGGTAGGGAAAACATTCAGTACTTC. Its protein is CASSARGRENIQYF.

The V call is TRBV5-1, the J call TRBJ1-1, with D tentatively TRBD1 (6 bases). Looked up from germline, CDR1 is SGHRS and CDR2 is YFSETQ. V lost 5 bases and J 3 bases, leaving 14 bases between the germline ends. The CDR3 length is 14 residues. The CDR3 nucleotides read TGCGCCAGCAGAATGGACAGTGGGGACACTGAAGCTTTCTTT. This sequence encodes CASRMDSGDTEAFF.

V and J are TRBV30 and TRBJ2-7, with D perhaps given as TRBD1 or TRBD2 (5 bases each). The CDR3 spans 13 residues. Germline CDR1 reads GTSNPN; CDR2 reads SVGIG (reference sequence). The V end was cut by 1 base, the J end by 4 bases, with 11 bases between. CDR3: CAWSATGLYEQYF. CDR3 in DNA: TGTGCCTGGAGTGCTACAGGACTTTACGAGCAGTACTTC.

The CDR3 nucleotides are TGTGCCTGGAGTATTGCCAGGGCGGCCACTGAAGCTTTCTTT. Its translation is CAWSIARAATEAFF. The chain combines TRBV30 with TRBJ1-1; tentative D call: TRBD1 (5 bases). Germline loops: CDR1 GTSNPN, CDR2 SVGIG (reference sequence). The V gene lost 2 bases and the J gene lost 4 bases, with 14 bases spanning the gap. The CDR3 runs to 14 residues.

This clone was counted once. The V gene is TRBV9, the J gene TRBJ2-3; 9 nucleotides line up with TRBD2. Germline CDR1 and CDR2: SGDLS and YYNGEE. V was clipped by 0 bases and J by 5 bases; unmatched bases: 19. The CDR3 consists of 20 residues. The CDR3 region is CASSVGPRRGGGGAEDTQYF. The CDR3 DNA follows: TGTGCCAGCAGCGTAGGACCCCGCCGGGGGGGCGGGGGGGCTGAAGATACGCAGTATTTT.

The V and J genes are TRBV7-8 and TRBJ2-3, with 8 positions matching TRBD1. Germline CDR1 SGHVS, CDR2 FQNEAQ. The junction had 6 bases not matched to a gene; V was cut back by 1 base and J by 3 bases. The CDR3 totals 16 residues. DNA of the CDR3: TGTGCCAGCAGCTTAGTCTGGACAGGGTGGACAGATACGCAGTATTTT. Translation gives CASSLVWTGWTDTQYF.

The chain has TRBV5-1 and TRBJ1-1, with D uncertain. CDR1 SGHRS and CDR2 YFSETQ come from the germline V gene. This CDR3 region has 14 residues. Trimming took 2 bases from V and 0 from J, leaving 8 bases between them. CDR3 protein: CASSLSTMNTEAFF. The CDR3 DNA reads TGCGCCAGCAGCTTATCGACAATGAACACTGAAGCTTTCTTT.

The J gene is TRBJ2-3, the V gene TRBV5-1, with 9 bases identical to TRBD1. This CDR3 has 16 amino acids. V dropped 4 bases and J dropped 0; count of bases not matched to a gene: 6. The germline V gene has CDR1 SGHRS and CDR2 YFSETQ. CDR3 sequence reads: CASSIGTGRSTDTQYF. The CDR3 DNA sequence: TGCGCCAGCAGCATCGGGACAGGGAGGAGCACAGATACGCAGTATTTT. The full variable domain, rest sourced from reference TRBV5-1 and TRBJ2-3, is KAGVTQTPRYLIKTRGQQVTLSCSPISGHRSVSWYQQTPGQGLQFLFEYFSETQRNKGNFPGRFSGRQFSNSRSEMNVSTLELGDSALYLCASSIGTGRSTDTQYFGPGTRLTVL.

The chain couples TRBV27 to TRBJ2-5; 12 bases line up with TRBD2. The trim removed 6 bases at V and 5 bases at J, leaving 7 bases unmatched. The CDR3 is 15 residues long. The germline CDR1 and CDR2 sequences are MNHEY and SMNVEV (reference sequence). CDR3 residues: CASSPLAGGRETQYF. The DNA for the CDR3 is TGTGCCAGCAGCCCTCTAGCGGGGGGGCGTGAGACCCAGTACTTC.

The chain employs TRBV5-4 and TRBJ1-5; the D gene is possibly TRBD1 (6 bases). The CDR3 contains 16 residues. The ends were cut back, 0 bases at V and 1 base at J, with 11 bases in the middle. Germline values: CDR1 SGHNT, CDR2 YYREEE (reference sequence). CDR3 region: CASSLGGHGSNQPQHF. CDR3 nucleotide sequence: TGTGCCAGCAGCTTGGGGGGGCATGGGAGCAATCAGCCCCAGCATTTT.

The CDR3 loop reads CASSPGLADTDTQYF. The CDR3 DNA is TGTGCCAGCAGCCCAGGACTAGCGGACACAGATACGCAGTATTTT. The chain has TRBV7-2 and TRBJ2-3, with 10 bases aligning to TRBD2. V was pared by 5 bases and J by 2 bases, with 4 bases of the junction left unmatched. From germline, CDR1 is SGHTA and CDR2 FQGNSA. This CDR3 has 15 residues.

The CDR3 DNA follows: TGTGCCAGTAGTAGCGGTAGCACAGATACGCAGTATTTT. Its protein is CASSSGSTDTQYF. V and J are TRBV19 and TRBJ2-3; D is unresolved. The CDR3 runs 13 residues. The germline V and J ends were trimmed by 4 bases and 0 bases, with 5 bases remaining between them. Germline V lookup: CDR1 LNHDA, CDR2 SQIVND (reference sequence). Full variable domain (rest looked up from reference TRBV19 and TRBJ2-3): DGGITQSPKYLFRKEGQNVTLSCEQNLNHDAMYWYRQDPGQGLRLIYYSQIVNDFQKGDIAEGYSVSREKKESFPLTVTSAQKNPTAFYLCASSSGSTDTQYFGPGTRLTVL.

This sequence joins TRBV30 and TRBJ1-1, with D hard to call. Trimming took off 5 bases at V and 1 base at J, with 5 bases between the two ends. CDR1 GTSNPN and CDR2 SVGIG come from the germline V gene (reference sequence). The CDR3 spans 11 residues. CDR3 in DNA: TGTGCCTGGGTAAAGAACACTGAAGCTTTCTTT. This sequence encodes CAWVKNTEAFF.

This chain links TRBV29-1 with TRBJ1-5, with D hard to call. There are 14 residues in the CDR3. V was clipped by 3 bases and J by 8 bases, with 17 bases between them. The germline CDR1 and CDR2 sequences are SQVTM and ANQGSEA. This CDR3 reads CSVDPHRGLKPQHF. CDR3 sequence (DNA): TGCAGCGTTGATCCCCACCGCGGTTTGAAGCCCCAGCATTTT.

The rearrangement joins TRBV7-9 to TRBJ1-6; D not resolved. V shed 8 bases and J shed 3 bases, with 8 bases lying between them. CDR1 is SEHNR and CDR2 is FQNEAQ in the germline V gene (reference sequence). The CDR3 runs 13 residues. The CDR3 loop reads CASAWDYNSPLHF. In nucleotides, the CDR3 is TGTGCCAGCGCTTGGGACTATAATTCACCCCTCCACTTT.

V gene TRBV30 combines with J gene TRBJ2-1, with TRBD2 as a possible D gene (5 bases). The V end lost 5 bases, the J end lost 1 base, and 9 bases lay between the germline ends. From germline, CDR1 is GTSNPN and CDR2 SVGIG (reference sequence). The CDR3 is 13 amino acids. DNA of the CDR3: TGTGCCTGGCGGGGTCCGTCCTACAATGAGCAGTTCTTC. Translating it yields CAWRGPSYNEQFF.

On this clone: The sample holds other DNA sequences that translate to the same CDR3. The V call is TRBV29-1, the J call TRBJ1-5, with D hard to call. V was clipped by 6 bases and J by 0 bases, with 9 bases between them. The CDR3 runs to 13 residues. The germline V gene has CDR1 SQVTM and CDR2 ANQGSEA. The CDR3 loop reads CSVEENSNQPQHF. DNA for the CDR3: TGCAGCGTAGAGGAGAATAGCAATCAGCCCCAGCATTTT.

The CDR3 is CAHGGQGFGYGYTF. CDR3 in DNA: TGTGCTCACGGGGGACAGGGGTTTGGCTATGGCTACACCTTC. The gene calls are TRBV30 and TRBJ1-2, with 10 bases identical to TRBD1. The CDR3 has 14 residues. Germline CDR1 reads GTSNPN; CDR2 reads SVGIG (reference sequence).

In its sample, this clone was seen once. This rearrangement joins TRBV5-4 to TRBJ1-2; maybe TRBD1 (5 bases). Germline CDR1 SGHNT, CDR2 YYREEE (reference sequence). Trimming left V 2 bases short and J 8 bases short, with 16 bases between. The CDR3 loop spans 14 amino acids. This CDR3 is CASSFPGTQRGYTF. CDR3 bases: TGTGCCAGCAGCTTTCCTGGGACCCAACGGGGCTACACCTTC.

As concerns this clone: The same CDR3 arises from other DNA sequences in this sample as well. The rearrangement joins TRBV29-1 to TRBJ2-7; D is perhaps TRBD2 (5 bases). CDR1 and CDR2 from the germline V gene are SQVTM and ANQGSEA. The CDR3 has 12 amino acids. Between the trimmed V and J ends, which lost 6 bases and 0 bases, there was a span of 9 bases. CDR3 residues: CSVQGSSYEQYF. The CDR3 DNA follows: TGCAGCGTCCAAGGGAGCTCCTACGAGCAGTACTTC.